These T cell receptor beta chains were read from a single sample in a study of blood T cell repertoires in COVID-19. The protocol was immunoSEQ multiplex PCR, while the TCRdb copy is restricted to in-frame clones and leaves out a portion. The sample records approximately 280,000 clones, under 90% being singletons. Sequencing was carried out using PBMCs or T cells enriched from blood (not recorded which). The receptors stem from a woman aged 55-75 years who had recovered from COVID-19. The CDR3 runs from the conserved cysteine through the conserved F or W. Each record gives: J gene, D gene, clone size, V gene, CDR3 protein, CDR3 DNA. A D gene is named only where the DNA matches it firmly. Some rows mark clone size as missing; the rest say once, few, many or name a class of expanded clone.

J: TRBJ1-3
D: NA
size: NA
V: TRBV6-5
CDR3: CASSTTGNTIYF
DNA: TGTGCCAGCAGTACCACAGGAAACACCATATATTTT

J: TRBJ2-3
D: TRBD2
size: NA
V: TRBV19
CDR3: CASSIRLADVDTQYF
DNA: TGTGCCAGTAGTATCAGACTAGCCGATGTAGATACGCAGTATTTT

J: TRBJ2-3
D: TRBD2
size: few
V: TRBV2
CDR3: CASSGRGGGTDTQYF
DNA: TGTGCCAGCAGTGGGCGGGGGGGCGGCACAGATACGCAGTATTTT

J: TRBJ2-5
D: TRBD2
size: NA
V: TRBV7-9
CDR3: CASSFETSGQETQYF
DNA: TGTGCCAGCAGCTTTGAAACTAGCGGACAAGAGACCCAGTACTTC

J: TRBJ1-5
D: TRBD1
size: NA
V: TRBV3-1/TRBV3-2
CDR3: CASSQGQKTGSNQPQHF
DNA: TGTGCCAGCAGCCAAGGGCAAAAGACAGGGAGCAATCAGCCCCAGCATTTT

J: TRBJ1-5
D: NA
size: NA
V: TRBV18
CDR3: CASSPSGRSNQPQHF
DNA: TGTGCCAGCTCACCGTCGGGGAGGAGCAATCAGCCCCAGCATTTT

J: TRBJ2-1
D: TRBD1
size: NA
V: TRBV9
CDR3: CASSPPSGTGFHEQFF
DNA: TGTGCCAGCAGCCCACCCTCAGGGACAGGGTTCCATGAGCAGTTCTTC

J: TRBJ1-1
D: NA
size: NA
V: TRBV6-1
CDR3: CASSEWGQGVAFF
DNA: TGTGCCAGCAGTGAATGGGGGCAGGGTGTAGCTTTCTTT

J: TRBJ1-4
D: TRBD1
size: NA
V: TRBV28
CDR3: CASSPNRGGNEKLFF
DNA: TGTGCCAGCAGTCCCAACAGGGGTGGTAATGAAAAACTGTTTTTT

J: TRBJ1-1
D: NA
size: NA
V: TRBV12-3/TRBV12-4
CDR3: CATQGGNTEAFF
DNA: TGTGCCACCCAGGGAGGGAACACTGAAGCTTTCTTT

J: TRBJ2-7
D: TRBD1
size: NA
V: TRBV5-4
CDR3: CASSAGTETNEQYF
DNA: TGTGCCAGCAGCGCAGGGACAGAAACTAACGAGCAGTACTTC

J: TRBJ1-1
D: TRBD1
size: NA
V: TRBV28
CDR3: CASSALPGTGDTEAFF
DNA: TGTGCCAGCAGTGCCCTCCCCGGGACAGGGGACACTGAAGCTTTCTTT

J: TRBJ1-5
D: TRBD1
size: NA
V: TRBV15
CDR3: CATSRSGGPNQPQHF
DNA: TGTGCCACCAGCCGATCAGGGGGCCCAAATCAGCCCCAGCATTTT

J: TRBJ2-5
D: NA
size: once
V: TRBV7-2
CDR3: CASSLQFQETQYF
DNA: TGTGCCAGCAGCTTACAATTCCAAGAGACCCAGTACTTC

J: TRBJ2-7
D: NA
size: few
V: TRBV9
CDR3: CASSPIPGAYEQYF
DNA: TGTGCCAGCAGCCCAATCCCGGGGGCCTACGAGCAGTACTTC

J: TRBJ1-3
D: TRBD1
size: NA
V: TRBV2
CDR3: CASQTGVWNTIYF
DNA: TGTGCCAGCCAGACAGGGGTCTGGAACACCATATATTTT

J: TRBJ1-6
D: NA
size: NA
V: TRBV5-6
CDR3: CASSSDRRGSPLHF
DNA: TGTGCCAGCAGCTCCGACCGGCGGGGTTCACCCCTCCACTTT

J: TRBJ2-2
D: TRBD2
size: NA
V: TRBV5-4
CDR3: CASSSRTSGGTGELFF
DNA: TGTGCCAGCAGCTCGCGGACTAGCGGGGGCACCGGGGAGCTGTTTTTT

J: TRBJ2-1
D: TRBD2
size: NA
V: TRBV29-1
CDR3: CSVEGTSAYNEQFF
DNA: TGCAGCGTTGAAGGGACTAGCGCCTACAATGAGCAGTTCTTC

J: TRBJ1-5
D: TRBD1
size: NA
V: TRBV19
CDR3: CASSAGGYSNQPQHF
DNA: TGTGCCAGTAGTGCAGGGGGGTATAGCAATCAGCCCCAGCATTTT

J: TRBJ2-7
D: NA
size: once
V: TRBV20-1
CDR3: CGLRGTYEQYF
DNA: TGCGGGCTAAGAGGGACCTACGAGCAGTACTTC

J: TRBJ2-5
D: NA
size: NA
V: TRBV5-4
CDR3: CASSLLLTSRLETQYF
DNA: TGTGCCAGCAGCTTGTTGTTGACTAGTCGGTTGGAGACCCAGTACTTC

J: TRBJ2-7
D: TRBD2
size: once
V: TRBV7-6
CDR3: CASSVGSGAYEQYF
DNA: TGTGCCAGCAGCGTTGGGAGCGGGGCTTACGAGCAGTACTTC

J: TRBJ2-7
D: NA
size: NA
V: TRBV9
CDR3: CASSGGGSYEQYF
DNA: TGTGCCAGCAGCGGCGGTGGGTCCTACGAGCAGTACTTC

J: TRBJ1-6
D: NA
size: NA
V: TRBV12-3/TRBV12-4
CDR3: CASSLLRDSPLHF
DNA: TGTGCCAGCAGTCTACTGAGGGATTCACCCCTCCACTTT

J: TRBJ1-6
D: NA
size: NA
V: TRBV30
CDR3: CAWSVPGTPLHF
DNA: TGTGCCTGGAGTGTACCGGGAACACCCCTCCACTTT

J: TRBJ1-2
D: NA
size: NA
V: TRBV12-3/TRBV12-4
CDR3: CASRGAQSVSYTF
DNA: TGTGCCAGCAGGGGGGCGCAGTCCGTATCCTACACCTTC

J: TRBJ1-5
D: TRBD1
size: once
V: TRBV19
CDR3: CASRTRDRGPPNQPQHF
DNA: TGTGCCAGTAGAACCCGGGACAGGGGGCCCCCCAATCAGCCCCAGCATTTT

J: TRBJ2-3
D: TRBD1
size: NA
V: TRBV19
CDR3: CASRPGQGTDTQYF
DNA: TGTGCCAGTCGACCGGGACAGGGAACAGATACGCAGTATTTT

J: TRBJ2-7
D: NA
size: NA
V: TRBV6-5
CDR3: CASSYRRLDYEQYF
DNA: TGTGCCAGCAGTTACCGGAGACTCGACTACGAGCAGTACTTC

J: TRBJ1-1
D: TRBD1
size: NA
V: TRBV5-1
CDR3: CASSPDRGDTEAFF
DNA: TGCGCCAGCAGCCCGGACAGGGGTGACACTGAAGCTTTCTTT

J: TRBJ1-5
D: TRBD1
size: NA
V: TRBV4-1
CDR3: CASSHTKGQLNQPQHF
DNA: TGCGCCAGCAGCCATACCAAGGGACAGCTCAATCAGCCCCAGCATTTT

J: TRBJ2-1
D: TRBD2
size: NA
V: TRBV11-3
CDR3: CASSFRTAGVHNEQFF
DNA: TGTGCCAGCAGCTTCAGAACAGCGGGAGTCCACAATGAGCAGTTCTTC

J: TRBJ2-7
D: TRBD2
size: NA
V: TRBV3-1/TRBV3-2
CDR3: CASSPRTSGEYEQYF
DNA: TGTGCCAGCAGCCCAAGGACTAGCGGGGAATACGAGCAGTACTTC

J: TRBJ1-2
D: NA
size: once
V: TRBV7-2
CDR3: CASSPSWSPSNYGYTF
DNA: TGTGCCAGCAGCCCCTCTTGGAGCCCTTCTAACTATGGCTACACCTTC

J: TRBJ1-1
D: NA
size: NA
V: TRBV12-3/TRBV12-4
CDR3: CASTYGGTEAFF
DNA: TGTGCCAGCACCTACGGCGGGACTGAAGCTTTCTTT

J: TRBJ2-2
D: TRBD1
size: few
V: TRBV7-3
CDR3: CASSPQPGQGFFTGELFF
DNA: TGTGCCAGCAGCCCCCAACCGGGACAGGGCTTCTTCACCGGGGAGCTGTTTTTT

J: TRBJ1-3
D: NA
size: NA
V: TRBV19
CDR3: CASSQDSGNTIYF
DNA: TGTGCCAGTAGTCAGGACTCTGGAAACACCATATATTTT

J: TRBJ1-5
D: TRBD1
size: NA
V: TRBV2
CDR3: CASSVLRDRGNQPQHF
DNA: TGTGCCAGCAGTGTCCTCCGGGACAGAGGCAATCAGCCCCAGCATTTT